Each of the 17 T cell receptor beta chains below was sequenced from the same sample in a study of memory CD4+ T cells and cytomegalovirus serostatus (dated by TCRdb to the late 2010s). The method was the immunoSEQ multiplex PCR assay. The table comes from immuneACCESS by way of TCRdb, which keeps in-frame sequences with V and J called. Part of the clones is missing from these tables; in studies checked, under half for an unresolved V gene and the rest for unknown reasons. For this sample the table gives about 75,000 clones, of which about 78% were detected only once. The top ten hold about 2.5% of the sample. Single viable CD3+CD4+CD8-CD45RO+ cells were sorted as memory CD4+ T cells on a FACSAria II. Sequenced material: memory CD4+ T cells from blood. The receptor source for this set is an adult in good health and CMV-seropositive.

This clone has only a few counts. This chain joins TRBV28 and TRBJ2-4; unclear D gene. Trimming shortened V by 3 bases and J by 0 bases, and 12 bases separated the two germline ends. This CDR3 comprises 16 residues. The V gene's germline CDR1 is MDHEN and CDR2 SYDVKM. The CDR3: CASSFKVDLAKNIQYF. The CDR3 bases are TGTGCCAGCAGTTTTAAGGTGGATCTAGCCAAAAACATTCAGTACTTC.

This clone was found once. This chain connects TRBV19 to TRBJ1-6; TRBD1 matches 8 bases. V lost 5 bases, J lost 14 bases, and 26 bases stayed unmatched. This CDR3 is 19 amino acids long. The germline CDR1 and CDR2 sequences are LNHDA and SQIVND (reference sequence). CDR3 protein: CASSFRGSGQGAWGFTLHF. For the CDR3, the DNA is TGTGCCAGTAGTTTTCGGGGATCCGGACAGGGAGCATGGGGATTCACCCTCCACTTT.

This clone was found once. DNA for the CDR3: TGCGCCAGCAGCTTGGTAGGGGGGCGAGGGGAGACCCAGTACTTC. It translates to CASSLVGGRGETQYF. This rearrangement joins TRBV5-1 to TRBJ2-5; possibly TRBD1 or TRBD2 for D (6 bases each). V dropped 0 bases and J dropped 5 bases, with 14 bases sitting between them. This CDR3 has 15 amino acids. CDR1 is SGHRS and CDR2 is YFSETQ in the germline V gene.

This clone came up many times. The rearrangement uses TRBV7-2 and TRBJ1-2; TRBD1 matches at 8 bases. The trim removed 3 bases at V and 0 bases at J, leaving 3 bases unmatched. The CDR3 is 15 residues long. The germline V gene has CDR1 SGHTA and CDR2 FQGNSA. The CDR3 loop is CASSFQTGANYGYTF. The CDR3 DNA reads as TGTGCCAGCAGCTTCCAGACAGGGGCTAACTATGGCTACACCTTC.

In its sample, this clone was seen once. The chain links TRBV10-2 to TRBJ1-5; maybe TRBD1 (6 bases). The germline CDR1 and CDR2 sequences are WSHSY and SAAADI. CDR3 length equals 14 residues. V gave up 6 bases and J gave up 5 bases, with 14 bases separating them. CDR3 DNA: TGCGCCAGCAGGGGTACAGGGTTGGATCAGCCCCAGCATTTT. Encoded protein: CASRGTGLDQPQHF.

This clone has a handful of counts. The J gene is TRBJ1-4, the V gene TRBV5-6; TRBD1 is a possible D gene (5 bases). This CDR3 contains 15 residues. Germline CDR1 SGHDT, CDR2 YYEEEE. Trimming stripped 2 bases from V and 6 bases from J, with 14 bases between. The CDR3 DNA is TGTGCCAGCAGCTTTGGTCGACAGAGTTATGAAAAACTGTTTTTT. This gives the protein CASSFGRQSYEKLFF.

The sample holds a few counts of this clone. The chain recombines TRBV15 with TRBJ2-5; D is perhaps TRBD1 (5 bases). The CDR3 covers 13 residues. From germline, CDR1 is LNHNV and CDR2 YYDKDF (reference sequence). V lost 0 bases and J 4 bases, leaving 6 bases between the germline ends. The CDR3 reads CATSRDQGETQYF. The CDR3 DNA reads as TGTGCCACCAGCAGAGATCAGGGAGAGACCCAGTACTTC.

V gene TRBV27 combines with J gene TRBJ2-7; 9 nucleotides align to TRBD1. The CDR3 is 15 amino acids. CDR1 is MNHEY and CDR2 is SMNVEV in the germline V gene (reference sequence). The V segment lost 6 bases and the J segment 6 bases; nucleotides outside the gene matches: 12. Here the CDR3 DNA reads TGTGCCAGCAGCACTACCGGGACAGGGTGGAGCGAGCAGTACTTC. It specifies CASSTTGTGWSEQYF.

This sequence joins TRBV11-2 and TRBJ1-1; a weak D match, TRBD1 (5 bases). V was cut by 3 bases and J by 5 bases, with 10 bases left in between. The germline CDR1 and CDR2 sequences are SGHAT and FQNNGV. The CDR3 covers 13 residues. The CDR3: CASSFGTATEAFF. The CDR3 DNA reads TGTGCCAGCAGCTTTGGGACGGCTACTGAAGCTTTCTTT.

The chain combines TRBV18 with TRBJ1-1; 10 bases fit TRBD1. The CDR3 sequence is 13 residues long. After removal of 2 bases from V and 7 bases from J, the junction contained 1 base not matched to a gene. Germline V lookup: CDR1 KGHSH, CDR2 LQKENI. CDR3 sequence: CASSPDRGLEAFF. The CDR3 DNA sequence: TGTGCCAGCTCACCAGACAGGGGGCTTGAAGCTTTCTTT.

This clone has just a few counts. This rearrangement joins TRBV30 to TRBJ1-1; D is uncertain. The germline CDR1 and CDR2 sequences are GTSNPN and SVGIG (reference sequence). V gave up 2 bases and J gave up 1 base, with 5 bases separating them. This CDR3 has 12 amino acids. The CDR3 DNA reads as TGTGCCTGGAGTCAGAGGAACACTGAAGCTTTCTTT. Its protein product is CAWSQRNTEAFF.

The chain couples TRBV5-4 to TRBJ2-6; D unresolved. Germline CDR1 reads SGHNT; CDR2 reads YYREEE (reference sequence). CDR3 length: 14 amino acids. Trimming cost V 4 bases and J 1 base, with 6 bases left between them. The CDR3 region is CASSPRSGANVLTF. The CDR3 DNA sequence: TGTGCCAGCAGCCCACGGTCTGGGGCCAACGTCCTGACTTTC.

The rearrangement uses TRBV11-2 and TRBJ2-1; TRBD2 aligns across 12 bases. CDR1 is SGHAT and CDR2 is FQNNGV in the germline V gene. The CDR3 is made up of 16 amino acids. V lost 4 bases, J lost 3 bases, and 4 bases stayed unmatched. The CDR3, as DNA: TGTGCCAGCAGCTCCCTAGCGGGGGGGGGCTACAATGAGCAGTTCTTC. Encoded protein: CASSSLAGGGYNEQFF.

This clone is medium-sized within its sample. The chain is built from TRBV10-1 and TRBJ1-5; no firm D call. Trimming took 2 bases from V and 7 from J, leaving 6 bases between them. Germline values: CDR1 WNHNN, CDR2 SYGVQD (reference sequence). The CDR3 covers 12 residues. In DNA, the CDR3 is TGCGCCAGCAGTGAGGCTGGGCAGCCCCAGCATTTT. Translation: CASSEAGQPQHF.

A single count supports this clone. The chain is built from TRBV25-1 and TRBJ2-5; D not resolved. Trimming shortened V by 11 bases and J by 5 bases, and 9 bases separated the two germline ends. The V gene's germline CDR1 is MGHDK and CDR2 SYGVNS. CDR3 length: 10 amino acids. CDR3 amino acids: CAPGPETQYF. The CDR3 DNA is TGTGCCCCGGGCCCGGAGACCCAGTACTTC.

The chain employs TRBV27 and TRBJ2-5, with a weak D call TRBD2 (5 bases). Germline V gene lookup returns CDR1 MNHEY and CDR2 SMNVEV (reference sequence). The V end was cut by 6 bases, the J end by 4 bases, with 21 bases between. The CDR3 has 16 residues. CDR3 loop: CASSEGVGVGRETQYF. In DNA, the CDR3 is TGTGCCAGCAGCGAGGGCGTCGGGGTGGGAAGAGAGACCCAGTACTTC.

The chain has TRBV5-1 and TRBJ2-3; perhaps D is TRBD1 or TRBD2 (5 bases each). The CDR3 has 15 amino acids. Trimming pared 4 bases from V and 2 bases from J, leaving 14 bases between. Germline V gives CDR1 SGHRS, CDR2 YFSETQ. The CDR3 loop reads CASSRDGPNTDTQYF. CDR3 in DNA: TGCGCCAGCAGCCGGGACGGCCCTAACACAGATACGCAGTATTTT.